These 25 T cell receptor beta chains were all obtained from the same sample, sequenced in a study of T-cell memory formation after mild COVID-19. TCRdb itself ran the 5' RACE reads through MiXCR, one entry per CDR3 protein. The profile shows 380,000 or so distinct CDR3 sequences, 13% to 15% of them singletons. The sample was PBMCs or a T cell subset sorted from them (not recorded which). These receptors were taken from a man between 18 and 29 years old who had mild COVID-19 (a few samples of this study predate the infection). Cell type and time point are not known.

The rearrangement links TRBV4-3 to TRBJ2-2, with D possibly being TRBD2 (5 bases). With 4 bases removed from V and 1 base from J, the gap between germline ends came to 10 bases. The CDR3 consists of 15 residues. Germline CDR1 and CDR2: LGHNA and YSLEER. DNA for the CDR3: TGCGCCAGCAGCCCCCTTGAGGGGAACACCGGGGAGCTGTTTTTT. Protein product: CASSPLEGNTGELFF.

This chain connects TRBV18 to TRBJ2-1, with D possibly TRBD1 on 5 matching bases. The CDR3 runs 16 residues. From germline, CDR1 is KGHSH and CDR2 LQKENI. Trimming took off 0 bases at V and 0 bases at J, with 9 bases between the two ends. The CDR3 is CASSPPGPASYNEQFF. The CDR3 bases are TGTGCCAGCTCACCACCGGGGCCAGCCTCCTACAATGAGCAGTTCTTC.

The J gene is TRBJ2-7, the V gene TRBV3-1, with D maybe TRBD1 (6 bases). Germline V gene data show CDR1 as LGHDT and CDR2 as YNNKEL (reference sequence). Trimming cost V 2 bases and J 2 bases, with 13 bases left between them. This CDR3 is 15 amino acids long. CDR3 region: CASSQKAGAPYEQYV. The DNA of the CDR3 is TGTGCCAGCAGCCAAAAGGCAGGGGCCCCCTACGAGCAGTACGTC.

This clonotype has only a few counts. This rearrangement joins TRBV7-2 to TRBJ2-4; TRBD2 might be the D (6 bases). V was shortened by 5 bases and J by 4 bases, with 27 bases between the two germline ends. CDR1 and CDR2 from the germline V gene are SGHTA and FQGNSA. This CDR3 has 19 residues. This chain's CDR3 is CASSLGTFRDNGSKNIQYF. The CDR3 coding sequence is TGTGCCAGCAGCCTGGGGACTTTCCGTGATAATGGGTCTAAAAACATTCAGTACTTC.

This clonotype was counted ten times or more. The rearrangement uses TRBV5-5 and TRBJ1-5; no firm D call. The germline gives CDR1 SGHKS, CDR2 YYEKEE (reference sequence). V lost 2 bases to trimming and J lost 3 bases, with 9 bases between them. There are 14 residues in the CDR3. Written as DNA, the CDR3 is TGTGCCAGCAGCTTCGCAGGCAACAATCAGCCCCAGCATTTT. Amino acids: CASSFAGNNQPQHF.

This clonotype was counted between two and nine times. This chain links TRBV7-2 with TRBJ1-1, with TRBD1 matching 9 bases. The CDR3 loop spans 15 amino acids. Losses at the gene ends were 4 bases for V and 4 bases for J; bases not matched to a gene: 7. Germline lookup yields CDR1 SGHTA and CDR2 FQGNSA. The CDR3 DNA reads as TGTGCCAGCAGCTCCCTGGGACAGGGAGGCACTGAAGCTTTCTTT. This encodes CASSSLGQGGTEAFF.

Only a few counts were recorded for this clonotype. This chain uses TRBV15 with TRBJ1-4; TRBD1 matches 8 bases. V gave up 4 bases and J gave up 4 bases; unmatched junction bases: 2. Germline assignment: CDR1 LNHNV and CDR2 YYDKDF (reference sequence). There are 14 residues in the CDR3. CDR3 in DNA: TGTGCCACCAGCAAAGACAGGGGTAATGAAAAACTGTTTTTT. It translates to CATSKDRGNEKLFF.

The chain joins TRBV4-2 to TRBJ2-3; the match to TRBD1 covers 8 bases. Germline V gene sequence: CDR1 LGHNA, CDR2 YNFKEQ. This CDR3 contains 18 residues. V trimming: 0 bases; J trimming: 3 bases; junction bases outside the gene matches: 11. CDR3 amino acids: CASSQEQQTGEVTDTQYF. The CDR3 region has the DNA TGTGCCAGCAGCCAAGAGCAGCAGACAGGGGAGGTAACAGATACGCAGTATTTT.

In this sample, this clonotype turned up a few times. The chain joins TRBV29-1 to TRBJ2-5; 7 bases are a match to TRBD1. CDR3 length equals 11 residues. With V trimmed by 8 bases and J by 4 bases, 4 bases remained unmatched. From germline, CDR1 is SQVTM and CDR2 ANQGSEA. CDR3 DNA: TGCAGCTACACAGGGGTAGAGACCCAGTACTTC. Amino acid sequence: CSYTGVETQYF.

This clonotype has a handful of counts. The CDR3 region is CASSLTPGSSGQPQHF. The CDR3 DNA reads as TGTGCCAGCAGTTTAACCCCTGGGTCGAGCGGTCAGCCCCAGCATTTT. This chain links TRBV27 with TRBJ1-5; D gene unclear. Germline CDR1 MNHEY, CDR2 SMNVEV (reference sequence). Trimming stripped 2 bases from V and 6 bases from J, with 17 bases between. The CDR3 is made up of 16 amino acids.

This clonotype was detected ten times or more. V gene TRBV9 combines with J gene TRBJ2-3; 8 bases line up with TRBD2. V shed 3 bases and J 1 base; nucleotides not matched to a gene: 1. The CDR3 totals 14 residues. The germline gives CDR1 SGDLS, CDR2 YYNGEE. DNA for the CDR3: TGTGCCAGCAGCGCGACTAGCGGCACAGATACGCAGTATTTT. Protein: CASSATSGTDTQYF.

In regard to this clonotype: This may stem from a read error, because a much larger clone lies one nucleotide away. The chain combines TRBV21-1 with TRBJ2-7; the table calls TRBD1, which could not be checked here. TRBV21-1 represents a pseudogene. The CDR3 is 12 residues long. Here the CDR3 reads CASSKTGDEQYV. CDR3 nucleotide sequence: TGTGCCAGCAGCAAGACAGGGGACGAGCAGTACGTC.

The chain couples TRBV9 to TRBJ2-5; D is unresolved. With 0 bases removed from V and 3 bases from J, the gap between germline ends came to 15 bases. In germline, CDR1 is SGDLS, CDR2 YYNGEE. This CDR3 is 16 amino acids long. CDR3 protein: CASSVAVTAAKETQYF. CDR3 coding DNA: TGTGCCAGCAGCGTAGCAGTTACGGCCGCCAAAGAGACCCAGTACTTC.

This chain connects TRBV7-8 to TRBJ1-6; D unresolved. CDR3 length: 15 amino acids. The ends were cut back, 5 bases at V and 8 bases at J, with 16 bases in the middle. Germline CDR1 is SGHVS and CDR2 is FQNEAQ. This CDR3 reads CASSPLLYGDSPLHF. The CDR3, as DNA: TGTGCCAGCAGCCCCCTTCTTTACGGGGATTCACCCCTCCACTTT.

The gene calls are TRBV11-2 and TRBJ2-6; TRBD1 aligns across 8 bases. Germline trimming cut 4 bases from V and 3 bases from J; bases unmatched to any gene: 2. The CDR3 totals 15 residues. CDR1 is SGHAT, CDR2 FQNNGV, per germline. CDR3 DNA sequence: TGTGCCAGCAGCTCGGACAGGGTTGGGGCCAACGTCCTGACTTTC. It codes for CASSSDRVGANVLTF.

The genes are TRBV4-2 and TRBJ1-1; unclear D gene. Germline V gene lookup returns CDR1 LGHNA and CDR2 YNFKEQ. Between the trimmed V and J ends, which lost 1 base and 0 bases, there was a span of 6 bases. The CDR3 totals 14 residues. In DNA, the CDR3 is TGTGCCAGCAGCCAAGTGGCGGTGAACACTGAAGCTTTCTTT. Translation: CASSQVAVNTEAFF.

V is TRBV5-4 and J is TRBJ2-2, with D unresolved. CDR3 length equals 9 residues. The V end lost 5 bases, the J end lost 14 bases, and 7 bases lay between the germline ends. CDR1 and CDR2 from the germline V gene are SGHNT and YYREEE (reference sequence). CDR3 nucleotides: TGTGCCAGCAGACAGTCCCTGTTTTTT. The encoded protein is CASRQSLFF.

The chain uses TRBV7-9 and TRBJ2-3; D ambiguous. Germline CDR1 is SEHNR and CDR2 is FQNEAQ (reference sequence). V gave up 2 bases and J gave up 0 bases, with 12 bases separating them. CDR3 size: 16 residues. The CDR3 DNA reads as TGTGCCAGCAGCTTACGAAGGGCAGCGAGCACAGATACGCAGTATTTT. Amino acids: CASSLRRAASTDTQYF. Based on the CDR3 plus reference TRBV7-9 and TRBJ2-3, the full variable domain is DTGVSQNPRHKITKRGQNVTFRCDPISEHNRLYWYRQTLGQGPEFLTYFQNEAQLEKSRLLSDRFSAERPKGSFSTLEIQRTEQGDSAMYLCASSLRRAASTDTQYFGPGTRLTVL.

This clonotype showed up many times. The rearrangement joins TRBV20-1 to TRBJ1-4, with D maybe TRBD1 (5 bases). This CDR3 spans 15 amino acids. Trimming removed 0 bases at V and 8 bases at J, with 16 bases between. Germline V gives CDR1 DFQATT, CDR2 SNEGSKA (reference sequence). CDR3 protein: CSARDRAAGYEKLFF. The CDR3 nucleotides are TGCAGTGCTAGAGATCGGGCTGCAGGGTACGAAAAACTGTTTTTT.

This clonotype came up a few times. CDR3 protein: CASSLGQTGGDEQYV. The CDR3 DNA sequence: TGTGCCAGCAGCTTAGGTCAGACAGGGGGCGACGAGCAGTACGTC. V and J are TRBV7-9 and TRBJ2-7, with 10 positions matching TRBD1. The trim removed 1 base at V and 5 bases at J, leaving 5 bases unmatched. Per the germline V gene, CDR1 is SEHNR and CDR2 is FQNEAQ (reference sequence). The CDR3 runs 15 residues.

The V gene is TRBV6-5, the J gene TRBJ1-5, with TRBD1 matching over 7 bases. Germline V gene sequence: CDR1 MNHEY, CDR2 SVGAGI. V lost 6 bases and J lost 0; bases outside the gene matches: 14. The CDR3 extends over 18 amino acids. The CDR3 sequence: CASRPTQGQWDSNQPQHF. In DNA form, the CDR3 reads TGTGCCAGCAGACCTACACAGGGGCAATGGGATAGCAATCAGCCCCAGCATTTT.

This clonotype showed up just a few times. The chain joins TRBV4-1 to TRBJ2-3; 11 bases are a match to TRBD2. CDR3 length equals 17 residues. CDR1 is MGHRA, CDR2 YSYEKL, per germline. Germline trimming cut 3 bases from V and 7 bases from J; bases unmatched to any gene: 12. The chain's CDR3 is CASSHGRGTSGGNTQYF. In DNA form, the CDR3 reads TGCGCCAGCAGCCATGGGCGGGGCACTAGCGGGGGTAATACGCAGTATTTT.

The J gene is TRBJ2-7, the V gene TRBV18; TRBD1 might be the D (5 bases). Per the germline V gene, CDR1 is KGHSH and CDR2 is LQKENI. V was clipped by 0 bases and J by 0 bases, with 9 bases between them. The CDR3 loop spans 15 amino acids. The CDR3 DNA is TGTGCCAGCTCACCACCACAGGCCCTCTCCTACGAGCAGTACGTC. Its protein is CASSPPQALSYEQYV.

The V call is TRBV19, the J call TRBJ1-1, with D maybe TRBD1 (5 bases). Trimming took 7 bases from V and 4 from J, leaving 13 bases between them. Germline V gene sequence: CDR1 LNHDA, CDR2 SQIVND (reference sequence). The CDR3 sequence is 13 residues long. This chain's CDR3 is CASTGPQGTEAFF. The CDR3 region has the DNA TGTGCCAGTACAGGACCCCAGGGCACTGAAGCTTTCTTT.

This sequence joins TRBV6-1 and TRBJ1-1; D unresolved. The CDR3 has 12 residues. Germline values: CDR1 MNHNS, CDR2 SASEGT. Trimming removed 9 bases from V and 4 bases from J, with 12 bases in between. DNA for the CDR3: TGTGCCAGTCAGACTCTGGGCACTGAAGCTTTCTTT. Residues: CASQTLGTEAFF.